One sample yielded the 3 T cell receptor beta chains listed below, sequenced in a study of T cell responses to AZD1222 COVID-19 vaccine. TCRdb's table, derived via immunoSEQ multiplex PCR, lists solely in-frame clones and lacks some. Of roughly 150,000 clones listed, under 95% are singletons. The source was peripheral blood, collected 28 days after the second AZD1222 dose. These receptors all come from an adult who received the AZD1222 COVID-19 vaccine.

This sequence joins TRBV4-1 and TRBJ2-2; 10 positions agree with TRBD1. CDR3 length equals 17 residues. Trimming took 1 base from V and 5 from J; bases not matched to a gene: 7. CDR1 and CDR2 from the germline V gene are MGHRA and YSYEKL. CDR3 residues: CASSQAPGQGRTGELFF. The CDR3 DNA follows: TGCGCCAGCAGCCAAGCCCCGGGACAGGGGAGGACCGGGGAGCTGTTTTTT.

V usage is TRBV14 and J usage is TRBJ1-2; the D is unclear. The CDR3 loop spans 13 amino acids. With 4 bases removed from V and 0 bases from J, the gap between germline ends came to 6 bases. Germline V CDR1 and CDR2: SGHDN, FVKESK. DNA for the CDR3: TGTGCCAGCAGCCCCAGCGCTAACTATGGCTACACCTTC. It specifies CASSPSANYGYTF.

Comments on this clone: Other nucleotide sequences in the sample specify the same CDR3. This rearrangement joins TRBV5-1 to TRBJ2-7, with unresolved D. Germline CDR1 reads SGHRS; CDR2 reads YFSETQ. The CDR3 contains 12 residues. V was cut by 0 bases and J by 5 bases, with 6 bases left in between. CDR3 in amino acids: CASSLAGDEQYF. DNA for the CDR3: TGCGCCAGCAGCTTGGCCGGTGACGAGCAGTACTTC.